This T cell receptor beta chain was sequenced in a study of blood T cell repertoires in COVID-19. About the study: COVID-19 samples collected from the United States, Italy and Spain covered acute and convalescent phases. T cells, B-cell-depleted T cells, or PBMCs supplied cDNA or gDNA.

Germline V gene lookup returns CDR1 ENHRY and CDR2 SYGVKD. The CDR3 contains 12 residues. Deletions cut 10 bases from V and 8 bases from J, with 17 bases between. Per the original data handling: Amplifying reference gene primers gave estimates of nucleated cell counts. Produced via immunoSEQ multiplex PCR; TCRdb's table is partial and in-frame only. That table furnishes V, J and clone size, whereas the DNA furnished D and trimming. This table has roughly 250,000 clones, approximately 80% appearing once. The sequenced sample consisted of peripheral blood. The sequence was collected from a human donor in a cohort sampled during active COVID-19. The rearrangement uses TRBV10-3 and TRBJ1-2; D ambiguous. CDR3: CATHGRDRGYTF. CDR3 coding DNA: TGTGCCACCCATGGCCGGGATCGCGGCTACACCTTC.